This entry describes one T cell receptor (beta chain). What it binds is unknown. The germline V gene has CDR1 MNHNS and CDR2 SASEGT. The ends were cut back, 1 base at V and 0 bases at J, with 15 bases in the middle. The CDR3 spans 17 residues. Sample treatment: oral pan-JAK inhibitor, 5-10 mg twice daily. This specimen belongs to a study of CD8+ T cells in alopecia areata. Study information: At a dose of 5 to 10 mg twice daily, oral tofacitinib was given to treated patients. Findings and caveats of the study: It was lesional scalp, especially alopecia totalis/universalis, that showed higher clonality than normal scalp. Amid tofacitinib therapy, many expanded lesional clones stayed present in scalp and blood.

Sequencing used cDNA as its template, made by extracting RNA and reverse transcribing it. Here immunoSEQ multiplex PCR was the method, and the copy in TCRdb shows in-frame clones only, minus some. The sample has about 42,000 clones; around nine tenths are singletons. V gene TRBV6-1 combines with J gene TRBJ1-1; D might be TRBD1 (6 bases). The sequence was collected from a human donor with alopecia areata. The source material was CD8+ T cells sorted from blood, sampled at week 24, from a patient treated with tofacitinib. The DNA of the CDR3 is TGTGCCAGCAGTGAAGAGAACAGGGATGGTATGAACACTGAAGCTTTCTTT. This gives the protein CASSEENRDGMNTEAFF.